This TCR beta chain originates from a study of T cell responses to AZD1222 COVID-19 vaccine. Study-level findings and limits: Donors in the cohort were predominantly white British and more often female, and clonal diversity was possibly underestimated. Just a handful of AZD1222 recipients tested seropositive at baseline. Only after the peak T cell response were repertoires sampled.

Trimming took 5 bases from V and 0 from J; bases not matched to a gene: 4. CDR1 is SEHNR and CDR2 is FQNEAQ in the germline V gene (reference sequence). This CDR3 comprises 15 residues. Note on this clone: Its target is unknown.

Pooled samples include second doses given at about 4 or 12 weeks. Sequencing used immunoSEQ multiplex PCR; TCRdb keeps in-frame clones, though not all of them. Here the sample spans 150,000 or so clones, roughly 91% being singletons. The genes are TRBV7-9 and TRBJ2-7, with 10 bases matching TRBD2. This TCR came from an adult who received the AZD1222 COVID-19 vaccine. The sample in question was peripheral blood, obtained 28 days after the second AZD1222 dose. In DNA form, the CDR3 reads TGTGCCAGCAGCCATGGACTAGCGGCCTCCTACGAGCAGTACTTC. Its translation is CASSHGLAASYEQYF.